This passage covers 8 T cell receptor beta chains from one sample sequenced in a study of T cell clonality in common variable immunodeficiency. Overall study findings and caveats: Fewer deletions and N-nucleotide insertions were reportedly seen in common variable immunodeficiency TCR beta sequences.

These receptors are not linked to any known antigen. Clones were read by immunoSEQ multiplex PCR, and TCRdb kept only the in-frame ones, dropping some. The repertoire yields more than 30,000 clones, none seen only once; the top ten contain around 6.7%. Input material: peripheral blood mononuclear cells. The receptors originated from a human donor with common variable immunodeficiency.

This clone came up many times. Sequencing ends 3 residues short of the CDR3 end; the germline J gene provides the rest. The chain combines TRBV7-6 with TRBJ2-5; D is unresolved. Germline V gives CDR1 SGHVS, CDR2 FNYEAQ. V dropped 1 base and J dropped 5 bases, with 5 bases sitting between them. This CDR3 contains 12 residues. CDR3 DNA (partial): TGTGCCAGCAGCTTAGAGCTGGAGACC. Translating it yields CASSLELET. The entire CDR3 protein reads CASSLELETQYF.

In its sample, this clone was seen a few times. The read gets to within 3 residues of the CDR3 end, and the germline J gene fills in the rest. This chain connects TRBV7-9 to TRBJ2-5; D is uncertain. Germline V gene lookup returns CDR1 SEHNR and CDR2 FQNEAQ (reference sequence). CDR3 length: 14 amino acids. V was cut by 5 bases and J by 2 bases, with 12 bases left in between. The DNA read from the CDR3 is TGTGCCAGCAGCCGCGGCGGCTCTCAAGAGACC. It is translated as CASSRGGSQET. The whole CDR3 reads CASSRGGSQETQYF.

This clone was seen a handful of times. Read sequence stops 3 residues before the CDR3 end, and the germline J gene provides the missing end. The chain combines TRBV7-3 with TRBJ2-2; 12 nucleotides line up with TRBD1. Germline CDR1 reads SGHTA; CDR2 reads FQGTGA. V gave up 1 base and J gave up 6 bases; unmatched junction bases: 3. CDR3 length equals 16 residues. The CDR3 loop is CASSLRGTGGPGELFF. The covered CDR3 bases are TGTGCCAGCAGCTTAAGAGGGACAGGGGGCCCCGGGGAG.

This clone has ten or more counts. The read comes to an end 3 residues before the CDR3 does, leaving the germline J gene to fill in the end. The V gene is TRBV20-1, the J gene TRBJ1-1; possible D gene TRBD1, 6 bases. The CDR3 extends over 13 amino acids. Germline V gene sequence: CDR1 DFQATT, CDR2 SNEGSKA (reference sequence). The CDR3 DNA, read in part, is TGCAGTGCTAGACCTTCAGGGGTTCACGAA. Translated: CSARPSGVHE. In full, the CDR3 reads CSARPSGVHEAFF.

This clone has a handful of counts. The DNA ends 3 residues before the CDR3 does, and the rest of the CDR3 is filled in from the germline J gene. The V call is TRBV11-3, the J call TRBJ2-5; 8 bases line up with TRBD1. Losses at the gene ends were 0 bases for V and 7 bases for J; bases not matched to a gene: 7. This CDR3 spans 15 amino acids. Germline loops: CDR1 SGHNT, CDR2 YENEEA. The CDR3 is CASSLDATGAATQYF. CDR3 DNA, as far as it was read: TGTGCCAGCAGCTTAGATGCGACAGGGGCGGCGACC. The entire variable domain, with the rest obtained from reference TRBV11-3 and TRBJ2-5, is as follows: EAGVVQSPRYKIIEKKQPVAFWCNPISGHNTLYWYLQNLGQGPELLIRYENEEAVDDSQLPKDRFSAERLKGVDSTLKIQPAELGDSAVYLCASSLDATGAATQYFGPGTRLLVL.

This clone occurred a few times. The read falls 3 residues short of the CDR3 end, and the missing part is taken from the germline J gene. The chain is built from TRBV20-1 and TRBJ2-3, with 9 positions matching TRBD1. V trimming: 8 bases; J trimming: 5 bases; junction bases outside the gene matches: 11. Germline CDR1 and CDR2: DFQATT and SNEGSKA (reference sequence). There are 14 residues in the CDR3. Partial CDR3 DNA: TGCAGTCTGCAAACCGGGACAGGGAAAGATACG. It specifies CSLQTGTGKDT. The entire CDR3 protein reads CSLQTGTGKDTQYF.

This clone was recorded at least ten times. Read sequence stops 3 residues before the CDR3 end, and the germline J gene provides the missing end. The chain carries TRBV30 and TRBJ2-5; D unresolved. The CDR3 runs 11 residues. The V and J ends lost 2 bases and 3 bases respectively, with 4 bases between them. Germline CDR1 reads GTSNPN; CDR2 reads SVGIG (reference sequence). The sequenced CDR3 bases are TGTGCCTGGAGTTTTAAAGAGACC. Its translation is CAWSFKET. The CDR3 in its entirety is CAWSFKETQYF.

This clone has ten or more counts. With the read ending 3 residues before the CDR3 end, the germline J gene is used to fill in that end. The genes are TRBV7-2 and TRBJ2-7; perhaps TRBD1 as D (5 bases). Trimming stripped 2 bases from V and 5 bases from J, with 10 bases between. The CDR3 is made up of 13 amino acids. CDR1 and CDR2 from the germline V gene are SGHTA and FQGNSA. The CDR3 protein is CASSLPRVNEQYF. The DNA read from the CDR3 is TGTGCCAGCAGCTTACCCAGGGTGAACGAG.